This T cell receptor (beta chain) is from a study of shared T cell receptors in the human thymus. This clone was picked up a small number of times. The CDR3 is made up of 19 amino acids. Germline values: CDR1 SGHDN, CDR2 FVKESK. V gave up 2 bases and J gave up 2 bases, with 22 bases separating them. Clones were sequenced by immunoSEQ multiplex PCR, and TCRdb holds only the in-frame ones, with some missing. The table has about 540,000 clones, 78% seen once; the top ten hold roughly 0.013%. In addition, the sample was reused for a study of human thymus T cells. This second study says: Congenital heart defects were the reason for the corrective surgery that the donors, healthy Finnish infants, were having. Thymic samples were excised during corrective heart operations. There appeared to be biased usage of V and J genes in thymic and blood repertoires.

The rearrangement links TRBV14 to TRBJ2-1; TRBD2 might be the D (7 bases). The source is a boy younger than two with a congenital heart defect. The sample taken for sequencing was thymocytes. Here the CDR3 reads CASSQKGGTGTKTYNEQFF. CDR3 coding DNA: TGTGCCAGCAGCCAAAAAGGGGGAACCGGGACTAAAACCTACAATGAGCAGTTCTTC.